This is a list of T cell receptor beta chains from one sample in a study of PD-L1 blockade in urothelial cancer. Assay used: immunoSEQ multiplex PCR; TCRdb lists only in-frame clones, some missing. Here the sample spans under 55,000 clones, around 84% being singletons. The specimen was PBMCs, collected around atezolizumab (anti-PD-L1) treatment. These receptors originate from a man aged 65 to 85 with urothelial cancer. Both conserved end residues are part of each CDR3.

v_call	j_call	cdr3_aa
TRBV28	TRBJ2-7	CASSPPGYDEQYF
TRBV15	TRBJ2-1	CATSRDRGSSYNEQFF
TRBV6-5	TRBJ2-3	CASSYGLAGPTDTQYF
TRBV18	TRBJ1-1	CASSEGGETEAFF
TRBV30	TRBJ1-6	CAWSRDYNSPLHF
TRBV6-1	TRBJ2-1	CASSEALGPKFF
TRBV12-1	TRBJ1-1	CASSSPPRNTEAFF
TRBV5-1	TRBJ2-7	CASSRDGVGFGEQYF
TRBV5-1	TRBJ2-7	CASSEGGGQGTIF
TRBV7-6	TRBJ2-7	CASSSGRGVEQYF
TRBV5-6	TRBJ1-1	CASSLRRGTEAFF
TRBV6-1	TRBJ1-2	CAALGEVYGYTF
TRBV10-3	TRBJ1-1	CAISGSQGGWTEAFF
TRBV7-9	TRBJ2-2	CASTSGTSGRAGELFF
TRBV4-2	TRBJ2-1	CASSSGTSGGREQFF
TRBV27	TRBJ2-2	CASARQGTFTGELFF
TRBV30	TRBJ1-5	CAWRAGGGAGGQPQHF
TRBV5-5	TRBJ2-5	CASSLARGQVTQYF
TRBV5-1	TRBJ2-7	CASSFRQGPMREQYF
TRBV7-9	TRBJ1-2	CASSRQGDYGYTF
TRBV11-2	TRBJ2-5	CASSFVSGRAFETQYF
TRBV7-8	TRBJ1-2	CASSPPRRGNYGYTF
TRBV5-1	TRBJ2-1	CASSTGLAGANYNEQFF
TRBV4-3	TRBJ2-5	CASSQGWGGETQYF
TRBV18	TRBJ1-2	CASSPPVTPTYGYTF
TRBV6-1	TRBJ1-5	CASGPVGGQPQHF
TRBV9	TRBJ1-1	CASSSKGTGVTEAFF
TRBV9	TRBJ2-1	CASSPPGGRGNEQFF
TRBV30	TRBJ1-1	CAWIGDSRYEAFF
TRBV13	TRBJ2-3	CASSLERTTDTQYF
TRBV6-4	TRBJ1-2	CASSKSDRDYGYTF
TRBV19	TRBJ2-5	CASSIGGQGAGETQYF
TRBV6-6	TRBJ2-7	CASSSATGTYEQYF
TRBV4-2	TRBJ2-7	CASSQGLATNYEQYF
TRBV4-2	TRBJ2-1	CASSQGPSGPYNEQFF
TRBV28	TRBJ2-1	CASSSPRTSGTNEQFF
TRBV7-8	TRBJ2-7	CASSSGDSQSQYF